This T cell receptor (beta chain) stems from a study of blood T cell repertoires in COVID-19. Study background: The cDNA or gDNA used as material had been derived from T cells, B-cell-depleted T cells, or PBMCs.

Authors' processing steps: Scientists estimated how many nucleated cells there were by amplifying reference gene primers. TCRdb keeps only in-frame clones here, not all; method: immunoSEQ multiplex PCR. That table supplies the V and J calls and clone size; D and trimming were determined from the DNA. Among over 200,000 clones listed, around nine tenths were seen once. The V and J ends lost 5 bases and 0 bases respectively, with 12 bases between them. Germline V gene lookup returns CDR1 SGHTA and CDR2 FQGNSA. The CDR3 covers 15 residues. Material: peripheral blood. The sequence was collected from a man in his forties or fifties who had recovered from COVID-19. The chain combines TRBV7-2 with TRBJ2-3, with D perhaps matching TRBD2 (5 bases). In nucleotides, the CDR3 is TGTGCCAGCAGCATCCGTAGCGCCAGCACAGATACGCAGTATTTT. Its protein is CASSIRSASTDTQYF.